The source of this T cell receptor beta chain is a study of T cells expressing NK-cell markers. For the study at large: Just one sequenced donor of eight was HCMV-seronegative, while seven were seropositive.

Germline lookup yields CDR1 KGHDR and CDR2 SFDVKD. This CDR3 is built from 14 residues. TCRdb re-called the 5' RACE reads; every CDR3 protein appears as one record, without DNA. This repertoire includes about 260,000 distinct CDR3 sequences. The sequence derives from a woman aged 18 to 75 in good health. V is TRBV24-1 and J is TRBJ2-3; the D call of TRBD1 rests on TCRdb alone, since no DNA is present to check it. The sequenced material came from blood T cells: a sorted CD56 or NKG2C T cell subset, CD4+ or CD8+ T cells, or bulk PBMC T cells (not recorded which). The CDR3 is CATSVTGATDTQYF.